This TCR beta chain came from a study of a mutant IDH1 vaccine in newly diagnosed glioma. The wider study: Among treated patients, about 60% were male and around 38% female, and mean age was about 40 years. Earlier treatment was radiotherapy, temozolomide, or both, with most getting both.

The table came from immunoSEQ multiplex PCR; TCRdb's copy has only in-frame clones and leaves some out. The profile shows 30,000 or so clones, 79% of them singletons. The time point: week 35, safety follow-up. In the vaccine, a single dose held 300 ug of the mutant IDH1 20-mer peptide, along with topical imiquimod. At weeks 1, 3, 5, 7, 11, 15, 19 and 23, patients received a vaccination, eight in all. Each donor presented with a new WHO grade 3 or 4 astrocytoma that tested IDH1-mutant and showed ATRX loss. As concerns this clone: Its target is not known.

Germline values: CDR1 PRHDT, CDR2 FYEKMQ (reference sequence). CDR3 length: 14 amino acids. The V and J ends lost 5 bases and 4 bases respectively, with 12 bases between them. The sample here was PBMCs, taken from a glioma patient whose treatment included an IDH1 peptide vaccine. This receptor was taken from a woman in her 30s with glioma. Some clones in this sample may be carry-over from other donors' samples. The chain combines TRBV13 with TRBJ2-4; D possibly uses TRBD1 or TRBD2 (5 bases each). The CDR3 DNA is TGTGCCAGCAGCGACCAGGGACCAAAAAACATTCAGTACTTC. Translating gives CASSDQGPKNIQYF.